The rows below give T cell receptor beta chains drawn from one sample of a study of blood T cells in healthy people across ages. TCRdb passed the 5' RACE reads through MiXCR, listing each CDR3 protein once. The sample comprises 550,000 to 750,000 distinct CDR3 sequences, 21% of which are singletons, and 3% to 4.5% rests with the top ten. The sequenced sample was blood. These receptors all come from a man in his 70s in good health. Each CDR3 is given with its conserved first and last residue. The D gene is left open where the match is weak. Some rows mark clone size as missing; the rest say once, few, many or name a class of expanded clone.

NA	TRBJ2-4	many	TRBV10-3	CAISESIRGNIQYF	TGTGCCATCAGTGAGTCGATAAGGGGTAACATTCAGTACTTC
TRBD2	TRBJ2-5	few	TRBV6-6	CASSYETSGKETQYF	TGTGCCAGCAGTTACGAGACTAGCGGAAAAGAGACCCAGTACTTC
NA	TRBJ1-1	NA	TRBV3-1	CASSQQGLTEAFF	TGTGCCAGCAGCCAACAGGGGTTAACTGAAGCTTTCTTT
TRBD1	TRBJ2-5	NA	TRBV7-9	CASSLRENRGEGETQYF	TGTGCCAGCAGCTTAAGGGAAAACAGGGGCGAAGGGGAGACCCAGTACTTC
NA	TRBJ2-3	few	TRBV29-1	CSVRTATDTQYF	TGCAGCGTTCGGACCGCCACAGATACGCAGTATTTT
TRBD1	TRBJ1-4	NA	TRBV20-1	CSAPDREKLFF	TGCAGTGCCCCGGACAGGGAAAAACTGTTTTTT
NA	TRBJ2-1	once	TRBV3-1	CASSHRSGEQFF	TGTGCCAGCAGCCATAGGTCCGGGGAGCAGTTCTTC
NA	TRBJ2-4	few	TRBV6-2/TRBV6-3	CASSPGPKNIQYF	TGTGCCAGCAGCCCCGGACCCAAAAACATTCAGTACTTC
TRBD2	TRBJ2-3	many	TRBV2	CASSDLGIAGDTQYF	TGTGCCAGCAGTGACTTGGGAATAGCGGGAGATACGCAGTATTTT
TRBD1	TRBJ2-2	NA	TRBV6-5	CASSYNPGTGGPGELFF	TGTGCCAGCAGTTACAACCCCGGGACAGGGGGGCCCGGGGAGCTGTTTTTT
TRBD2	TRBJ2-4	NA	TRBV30	CASLADAKNIQYF	TGTGCCTCACTAGCGGACGCCAAAAACATTCAGTACTTC
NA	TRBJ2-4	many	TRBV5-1	CASSRWGNPEDIQYF	TGCGCCAGCAGCCGATGGGGTAATCCTGAGGACATTCAGTACTTC
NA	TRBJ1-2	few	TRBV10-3	CAIGELWSGANYGYTF	TGTGCCATCGGTGAGCTGTGGTCAGGAGCTAACTATGGCTACACCTTC
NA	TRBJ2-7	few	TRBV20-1	CSARGLPPYEQYF	TGCAGTGCGAGAGGCCTTCCCCCCTACGAGCAGTACTTC
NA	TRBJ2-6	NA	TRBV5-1	CASSPGSPGANVLTF	TGCGCCAGCAGCCCAGGGAGTCCCGGGGCCAACGTCCTGACTTTC
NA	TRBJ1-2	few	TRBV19	CASSTPGDRDGYTF	TGTGCCAGTAGTACCCCTGGTGACAGAGATGGCTACACCTTC
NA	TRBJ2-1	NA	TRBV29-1	CSVPLAGASEQFF	TGCAGCGTGCCGCTCGCGGGGGCTTCTGAGCAGTTCTTC
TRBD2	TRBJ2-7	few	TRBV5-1	CASSLESGGPDEQYF	TGCGCCAGCAGCTTGGAGTCGGGAGGGCCCGACGAGCAGTACTTC
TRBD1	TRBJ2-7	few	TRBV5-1	CASSLAEQGLMIYEQYF	TGCGCCAGCAGCTTGGCCGAACAGGGGCTCATGATCTACGAGCAGTACTTC
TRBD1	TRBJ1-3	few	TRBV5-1	CASSPGQGARGNTIYF	TGCGCCAGCAGCCCGGGACAGGGGGCGCGTGGAAACACCATATATTTT
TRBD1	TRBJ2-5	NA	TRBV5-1	CASSLGGQGQEIQYF	TGCGCCAGCAGCTTGGGGGGACAGGGTCAAGAGATCCAGTACTTC
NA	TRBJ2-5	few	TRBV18	CASSRGVQETQYF	TGTGCCAGCTCACGCGGGGTGCAAGAGACCCAGTACTTC
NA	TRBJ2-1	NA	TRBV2	CASSQQVSYNEQFF	TGTGCCAGCAGTCAACAGGTATCCTACAATGAGCAGTTCTTC
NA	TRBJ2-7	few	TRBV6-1	CASSTRSSSYEQYF	TGTGCCAGCAGCACGCGTTCCAGCTCCTACGAGCAGTACTTC
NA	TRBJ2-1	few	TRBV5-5	CASSAGDTPPNEQFF	TGTGCCAGCAGCGCGGGGGACACACCACCCAATGAGCAGTTCTTC
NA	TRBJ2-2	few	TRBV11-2	CASNGGELFF	TGTGCCAGCAATGGCGGGGAGCTGTTTTTT
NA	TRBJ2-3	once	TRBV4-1	CASSQATARDTQYF	TGCGCCAGCAGCCAAGCAACAGCTCGGGATACGCAGTATTTT
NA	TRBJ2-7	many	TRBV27	CASRQGTTYEQYF	TGTGCCAGCAGACAGGGTACTACCTACGAGCAGTACTTC
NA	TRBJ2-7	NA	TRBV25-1	CASSEGRVFNEQYF	TGTGCCAGCAGTGAAGGCAGGGTTTTCAACGAGCAGTACTTC
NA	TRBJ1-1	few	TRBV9	CASSVEGYTEAFF	TGTGCCAGCAGCGTAGAAGGGTACACTGAAGCTTTCTTT
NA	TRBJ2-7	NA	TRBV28	CASNTAGFYEQYF	TGTGCCAGCAACACGGCCGGGTTTTACGAGCAGTACTTC
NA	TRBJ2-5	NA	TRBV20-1	CSANLDSTQETQYF	TGCAGTGCTAATTTGGACAGCACTCAAGAGACCCAGTACTTC
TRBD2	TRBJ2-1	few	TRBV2	CASRGGRGTYNEQFF	TGTGCCAGCAGGGGGGGGAGAGGAACCTACAATGAGCAGTTCTTC
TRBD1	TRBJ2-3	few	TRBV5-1	CASRSTGGTDTQYF	TGCGCCAGCAGGTCAACAGGGGGCACAGATACGCAGTATTTT
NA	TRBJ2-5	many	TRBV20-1	CSASDRKQETQYF	TGCAGTGCTAGCGACAGAAAACAAGAGACCCAGTACTTC
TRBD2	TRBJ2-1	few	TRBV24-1	CATSGGLENNEQFF	TGTGCCACCAGTGGTGGACTAGAGAACAATGAGCAGTTCTTC
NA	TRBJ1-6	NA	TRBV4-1	CASSQRREEGPRYNSPLHF	TGCGCCAGCAGCCAACGGCGGGAGGAGGGCCCCCGCTATAATTCACCCCTCCACTTT
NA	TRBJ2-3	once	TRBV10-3	CAISSTTWQGNTDTQYF	TGTGCCATCAGTTCCACGACTTGGCAGGGGAACACAGATACGCAGTATTTT
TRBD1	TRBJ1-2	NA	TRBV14	CASSQDRQGGGYTF	TGTGCCAGCAGCCAAGATCGACAGGGCGGAGGCTACACCTTC
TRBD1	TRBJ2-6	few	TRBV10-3	CAVAGGPSGANVLTF	TGTGCCGTCGCAGGGGGACCCTCTGGGGCCAACGTCCTGACTTTC
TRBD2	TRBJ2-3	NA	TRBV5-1	CASSLGFGTKGSDTQYF	TGCGCCAGCAGCTTGGGTTTCGGGACTAAGGGATCAGATACGCAGTATTTT
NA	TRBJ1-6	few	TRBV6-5	CASAAAYNSPLHF	TGTGCCAGCGCGGCCGCGTATAATTCACCCCTCCACTTT
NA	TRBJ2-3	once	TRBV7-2	CASSYRQAGSTDTQYF	TGTGCCAGCAGCTATCGTCAGGCGGGGAGCACAGATACGCAGTATTTT
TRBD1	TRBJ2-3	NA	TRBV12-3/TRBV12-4	CASSLAGGQGLPDTQYF	TGTGCCAGCAGTTTAGCGGGGGGACAGGGGTTACCAGATACGCAGTATTTT
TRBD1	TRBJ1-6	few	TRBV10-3	CAISDRDRALALHF	TGTGCCATCAGTGACCGGGACAGGGCCCTCGCCCTCCACTTT